This TCR beta chain was recovered during a study of neurological immune-mediated disorders. This clonotype has ten or more counts. MiXCR, applied by TCRdb to the 5' RACE reads, yields one record per CDR3 protein. The sample carries about 84,000 distinct CDR3 sequences, about 4.5% recorded once. With V trimmed by 4 bases and J by 8 bases, 6 bases remained unmatched. Germline V gene data show CDR1 as SGHKS and CDR2 as YYEKEE (reference sequence). The length of the CDR3 is 15 residues. Time point: longitudinal time-point 3. The chain joins TRBV5-5 to TRBJ2-3, with 14 bases matching TRBD2. The source of this sequence is a woman in her fifties or sixties with multiple sclerosis. Sample: PBMCs. CDR3 sequence reads: CASSEATSGGATQYF. CDR3 nucleotides: TGTGCCAGCAGCGAAGCGACTAGCGGGGGGGCTACGCAGTATTTT.